Listed below are T cell receptor beta chains from one sample, sequenced in a study of blood T cell repertoires in COVID-19. The table came from immunoSEQ multiplex PCR; TCRdb's copy has only in-frame clones and leaves some out. The sample lists approximately 200,000 clones; approximately 86% were seen once. Sequencing used peripheral blood. All receptors derive from a man in his 70s with active or convalescent COVID-19. Each CDR3 is given with its conserved first and last residue. Fields, in order: J gene, clone size, D gene, V gene, CDR3 DNA, CDR3 protein. D genes are given only for firm matches. The size of a clone is reported for some rows only, either as once, few or many, or as a class for expanded clones.

TRBJ2-3 - - TRBV7-2 TGTGCCAGCAGCTCTTACACAGATACGCAGTATTTT CASSSYTDTQYF
TRBJ1-2 - TRBD1 TRBV7-9 TGTGCCAGCAGCCTTAGGACAGGTACAACCTATGGCTACACCTTC CASSLRTGTTYGYTF
TRBJ1-4 - TRBD1 TRBV25-1 TGTGCCAGCAGTGAATCCGGGACAGGGAGGGAAAAACTGTTTTTT CASSESGTGREKLFF
TRBJ1-2 once - TRBV28 TGTGCCAGCAGTTTAACGACAGTCAACTATGGCTACACCTTC CASSLTTVNYGYTF
TRBJ2-2 - TRBD2 TRBV28 TGTGCCAGCAGACTAACTAGCGGGAGTGGAGCCGGGGAGCTGTTTTTT CASRLTSGSGAGELFF
TRBJ2-3 - TRBD2 TRBV19 TGTGCCAGTAGTCTCGGGACTAGCGGGAGACCCCCCCGTTGGGATCCGCAGTATTTT CASSLGTSGRPPRWDPQYF
TRBJ1-1 few - TRBV9 TGTGCCAGCAGCACTCACCGGGACACCCAAGGTGAAGCTTTCTTT CASSTHRDTQGEAFF
TRBJ2-1 - TRBD2 TRBV13 TGTGCCAGCAGCTTCCTGACTAGCGGCTACAATGAGCAGTTCTTC CASSFLTSGYNEQFF
TRBJ2-7 once - TRBV19 TGTGCCAGTAGTTCCCGGAGCTACGAGCAGTACTTC CASSSRSYEQYF
TRBJ2-7 - TRBD2 TRBV2 TGTGCCAGCAGTATAGGACTAGCGGATTCCTACGAGCAGTACTTC CASSIGLADSYEQYF
TRBJ2-7 - - TRBV5-6 TGTGCCAGCAGCTTGGGTTTTGACAGTGTCTACGAGCAGTACTTC CASSLGFDSVYEQYF
TRBJ2-5 - TRBD2 TRBV30 TGTGCCTGGAGTTATAGGACTAGCGGGATCCGCGAGACCCAGTACTTC CAWSYRTSGIRETQYF
TRBJ2-5 - TRBD2 TRBV28 TGTGCCAGCAGTCCCCGACTAGCGGGAGGTTGGACCCAGTACTTC CASSPRLAGGWTQYF
TRBJ1-4 - - TRBV27 TGTGCCAGCAGTTTTCGGGGTCGGGAAAAACTGTTTTTT CASSFRGREKLFF
TRBJ1-6 - TRBD1 TRBV27 TGTGCCAGCAGTTTCCAAGCCAGGGGGATGACACCCCTCCACTTT CASSFQARGMTPLHF
TRBJ2-5 - TRBD2 TRBV2 TGTGCCGGCCGTCGGGGGGTCGGAGAGACCCAGTACTTC CAGRRGVGETQYF
TRBJ1-6 - - TRBV19 TGTGCCAGTAGTCCCGAGACGAGAGGTTCACCCCTCCACTTT CASSPETRGSPLHF
TRBJ2-5 - - TRBV9 TGTGCCAGCAACCCCTTGGGGAGGGAGACCCAGTACTTC CASNPLGRETQYF
TRBJ1-5 - - TRBV6-5 TGTGCCAGCAGAAGCGGAGATCAGCCCCAGCATTTT CASRSGDQPQHF
TRBJ2-7 - TRBD1 TRBV6-5 TGTGCCAGCAGTTCCGCTGGACAGGGCACCTACGAGCAGTACTTC CASSSAGQGTYEQYF
TRBJ1-4 - - TRBV4-3 TGCGCCAGCAGCCAAGGTTTGAGAACAACTAATGAAAAACTGTTTTTT CASSQGLRTTNEKLFF
TRBJ1-4 - - TRBV2 TGTGCCAGCAGTATAGATCCGGGACTCGTTGCAACTAATGAAAAACTGTTTTTT CASSIDPGLVATNEKLFF
TRBJ1-5 once - TRBV28 TGTGCCAGCAGTTTTTCGGGGTTCACCGATCAGCCCCAGCATTTT CASSFSGFTDQPQHF
TRBJ1-1 - - TRBV11-2 TGTGCCAGCAGCCCCCGCCGTCAGGGCGGGAGCACTGAAGCTTTCTTT CASSPRRQGGSTEAFF
TRBJ1-6 - - TRBV5-1 TGCGCCAGCAGCAGCACAGACAGAAGCTCCTATAATTCACCCCTCCACTTT CASSSTDRSSYNSPLHF
TRBJ2-3 - - TRBV6-4 TGTGCCAGCAGTGACTCCAACACAGATACGCAGTATTTT CASSDSNTDTQYF
TRBJ2-2 - - TRBV2 TGTGCCAGCAGTGAGGACAGCAACACCGGGGAGCTGTTTTTT CASSEDSNTGELFF
TRBJ1-2 - - TRBV9 TGTGCCAGCAGCGTAGCAACGGGGGGCAACTATGGCTACACCTTC CASSVATGGNYGYTF
TRBJ1-4 - - TRBV2 TGTGCCAGCGCCCCGAACAGCCCTAATGAAAAACTGTTTTTT CASAPNSPNEKLFF
TRBJ1-5 - - TRBV18 TGTGCCAGCTCACCTGTGGGGGCTTATAGCAATCAGCCCCAGCATTTT CASSPVGAYSNQPQHF
TRBJ1-4 - TRBD1 TRBV19 TGTGCCAGTAGTATAGCGACAGGGGCAGAGAAACTGTTTTTT CASSIATGAEKLFF
TRBJ1-3 few TRBD1 TRBV6-6 TGTGCCAGCAGAACCGCACGGACAGGTAGAAACACCATATATTTT CASRTARTGRNTIYF
TRBJ1-1 - TRBD1 TRBV19 TGTGCCAGTAGTATAGTGGGCAGGGGGCTCGGTGGCACTGAAGCTTTCTTT CASSIVGRGLGGTEAFF
TRBJ2-1 - TRBD2 TRBV5-1 TGCGCCAGCAGCTCCCGGACTAGCGGAAACAATGAGCAGTTCTTC CASSSRTSGNNEQFF
TRBJ2-2 - - TRBV9 TGTGCCAGCAGCGCCCTGGACAGTAACACCGGGGAGCTGTTTTTT CASSALDSNTGELFF
TRBJ1-5 - - TRBV19 TGTGCCAGTAGTGTCGACAGGTCCCCCCAGCATTTT CASSVDRSPQHF
TRBJ1-4 - TRBD1 TRBV28 TGTGCCAGCAGTTTTAGGGGGCGCCCGGGTGAAAAACTGTTTTTT CASSFRGRPGEKLFF
TRBJ2-3 - - TRBV5-1 TGCGCCAGCAGCTTGGACGGGACTAGCACAGATACGCAGTATTTT CASSLDGTSTDTQYF
TRBJ1-1 - - TRBV15 TGTGCCACCAGCAGAGATTTCGGGAGCACTGAAGCTTTCTTT CATSRDFGSTEAFF
TRBJ1-2 - TRBD1 TRBV27 TGTGCCAGCAGTCCCCACCACGGCAGGGGGGAAGGAGGCTACACCTTC CASSPHHGRGEGGYTF
TRBJ2-2 - TRBD1 TRBV4-3 TGCGCCAGCAGCCAGACAGGGACCACCGGGGAGCTGTTTTTT CASSQTGTTGELFF
TRBJ1-4 - - TRBV30 TGTGCCTGGAGATCGCTAGGGGTCAAAAATGAAAAACTGTTTTTT CAWRSLGVKNEKLFF
TRBJ2-5 - - TRBV7-2 TGTGCCAGCAGCTTATGGTCAGAAGAGACCCAGTACTTC CASSLWSEETQYF
TRBJ1-4 - - TRBV3-1/TRBV3-2 TGTGCCAGCAGCCCCCACAGTAATGAAAAACTGTTTTTT CASSPHSNEKLFF
TRBJ2-2 - TRBD1 TRBV3-1/TRBV3-2 TGTGCCAGCAGCCCTAAAATCGCCCGAGGGGGCGAATATAACGGGGAGCTGTTTTTT CASSPKIARGGEYNGELFF